The next 3 T cell receptor beta chains were all read from a single sample in a study of shared clonotypes between healthy human individuals. Method: immunoSEQ multiplex PCR; TCRdb's copy keeps in-frame clones and lacks some. The data show 2 million to 3 million clones, roughly 93% seen once. Sample: naive CD4+ T cells from PBMCs. Subset defined: CD45RA+ positively selected. The receptors shown here come from a man aged 18 to 30 in good health. Some clones in this sample may be carry-over from other donors' samples.

This clone was seen a single time. A read error may account for a junction end that differs from germline. The chain couples TRBV11-1 to TRBJ2-5; TRBD2 is a possible D gene (5 bases). The V gene's germline CDR1 is SGHAT and CDR2 FQDESV (reference sequence). This CDR3 spans 12 amino acids. This chain's CDR3 is CASSIEGHLLHF. CDR3 sequence (DNA): TGTGCCAGCAGTATAGAGGGCCACCTCCTGCACTTC.

Details on this clone: The identical CDR3 is also encoded by other nucleotide sequences in the sample. V is TRBV19 and J is TRBJ1-5, with D perhaps TRBD1 (5 bases). The germline V gene has CDR1 LNHDA and CDR2 SQIVND (reference sequence). The CDR3 runs to 14 residues. V shed 0 bases and J shed 2 bases, with 5 bases lying between them. CDR3 residues: CASSIEGGNQPQHF. The CDR3 bases are TGTGCCAGTAGTATAGAAGGGGGCAATCAGCCCCAGCATTTT.

This chain joins TRBV5-6 and TRBJ1-4, with D tentatively TRBD1 (6 bases). Trimming cost V 3 bases and J 10 bases, with 19 bases left between them. Germline-derived CDR1 and CDR2 are SGHDT and YYEEEE. This CDR3 comprises 15 residues. Here the CDR3 DNA reads TGTGCCAGCAGCTACCGGGACACCGGTGGTGGAAAACTGTTTTTT. It yields the protein CASSYRDTGGGKLFF.